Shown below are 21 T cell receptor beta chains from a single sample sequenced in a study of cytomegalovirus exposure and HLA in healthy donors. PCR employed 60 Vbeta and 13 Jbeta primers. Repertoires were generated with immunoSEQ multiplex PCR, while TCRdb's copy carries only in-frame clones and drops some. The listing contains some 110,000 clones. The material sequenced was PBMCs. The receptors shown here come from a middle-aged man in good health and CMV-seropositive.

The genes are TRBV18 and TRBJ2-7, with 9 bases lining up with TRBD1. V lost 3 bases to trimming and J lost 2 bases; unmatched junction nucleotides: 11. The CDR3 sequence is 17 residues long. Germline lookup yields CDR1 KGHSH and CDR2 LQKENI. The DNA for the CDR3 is TGTGCCAGCTCACCCCGTCCGGACAGGGGAGGACCCTACGAGCAGTACTTC. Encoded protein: CASSPRPDRGGPYEQYF.

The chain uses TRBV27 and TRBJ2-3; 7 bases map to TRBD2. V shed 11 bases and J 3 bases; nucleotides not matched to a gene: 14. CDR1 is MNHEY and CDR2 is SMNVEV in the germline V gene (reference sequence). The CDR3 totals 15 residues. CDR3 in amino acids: CAARRAGVRTDTQYF. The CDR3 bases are TGTGCCGCCAGAAGGGCGGGAGTTAGGACAGATACGCAGTATTTT.

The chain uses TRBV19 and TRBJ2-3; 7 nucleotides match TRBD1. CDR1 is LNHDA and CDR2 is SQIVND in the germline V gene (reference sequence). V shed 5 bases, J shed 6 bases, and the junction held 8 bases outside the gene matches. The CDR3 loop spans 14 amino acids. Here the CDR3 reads CASSLSNRGDTQYF. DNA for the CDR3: TGTGCCAGTAGTCTTTCTAACAGGGGCGATACGCAGTATTTT.

CDR3: CASSPGQNTDTQYF. In nucleotides, the CDR3 is TGTGCCAGCAGCCCAGGACAGAACACAGATACGCAGTATTTT. This chain links TRBV9 with TRBJ2-3; D perhaps matches TRBD1 (6 bases). V lost 4 bases and J 2 bases, leaving 11 bases between the germline ends. Per the germline V gene, CDR1 is SGDLS and CDR2 is YYNGEE. The CDR3 is 14 residues long. The whole variable domain, filled in from reference TRBV9 and TRBJ2-3, reads DSGVTQTPKHLITATGQRVTLRCSPRSGDLSVYWYQQSLDQGLQFLIQYYNGEERAKGNILERFSAQQFPDLHSELNLSSLELGDSALYFCASSPGQNTDTQYFGPGTRLTVL.

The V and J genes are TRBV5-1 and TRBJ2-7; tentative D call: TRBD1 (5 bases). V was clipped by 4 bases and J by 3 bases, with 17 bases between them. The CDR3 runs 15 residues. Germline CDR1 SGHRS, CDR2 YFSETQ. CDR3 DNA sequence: TGCGCCAGCAGCGCCCCCGGACATTCGAGCTACGAGCAGTACTTC. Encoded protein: CASSAPGHSSYEQYF.

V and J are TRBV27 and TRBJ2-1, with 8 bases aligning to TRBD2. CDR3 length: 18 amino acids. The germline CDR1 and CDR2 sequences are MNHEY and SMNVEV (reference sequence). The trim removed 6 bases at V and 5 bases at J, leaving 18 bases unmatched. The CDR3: CASSVRRKSGSGNNEQFF. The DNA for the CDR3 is TGTGCCAGCAGCGTCCGGCGTAAATCTGGTAGCGGGAACAATGAGCAGTTCTTC.

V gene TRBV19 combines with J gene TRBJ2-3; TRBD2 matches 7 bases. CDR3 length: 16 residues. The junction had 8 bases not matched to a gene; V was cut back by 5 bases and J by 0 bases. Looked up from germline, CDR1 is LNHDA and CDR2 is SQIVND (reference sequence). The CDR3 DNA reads TGTGCCAGTAGTTCCCGACTAGCCCCTAGCACAGATACGCAGTATTTT. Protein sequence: CASSSRLAPSTDTQYF.

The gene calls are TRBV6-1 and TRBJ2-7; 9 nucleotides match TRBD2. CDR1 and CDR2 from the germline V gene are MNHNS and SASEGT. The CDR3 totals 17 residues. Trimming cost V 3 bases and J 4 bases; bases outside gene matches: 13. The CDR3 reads CASSDISLAGFPYEQYF. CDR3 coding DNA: TGTGCCAGCAGTGACATCTCGCTAGCGGGATTTCCGTACGAGCAGTACTTC.

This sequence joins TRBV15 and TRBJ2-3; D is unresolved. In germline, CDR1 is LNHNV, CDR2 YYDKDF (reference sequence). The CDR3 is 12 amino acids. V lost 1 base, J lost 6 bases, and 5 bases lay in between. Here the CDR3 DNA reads TGTGCCACCAGCAGAGTCTCGGATACGCAGTATTTT. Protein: CATSRVSDTQYF.

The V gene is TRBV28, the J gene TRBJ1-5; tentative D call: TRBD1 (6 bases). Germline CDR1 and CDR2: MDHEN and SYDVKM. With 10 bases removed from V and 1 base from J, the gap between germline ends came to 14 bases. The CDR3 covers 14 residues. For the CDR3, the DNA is TGTGCCACGGAAGGGGGGGTGAGCAATCAGCCCCAGCATTTT. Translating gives CATEGGVSNQPQHF.

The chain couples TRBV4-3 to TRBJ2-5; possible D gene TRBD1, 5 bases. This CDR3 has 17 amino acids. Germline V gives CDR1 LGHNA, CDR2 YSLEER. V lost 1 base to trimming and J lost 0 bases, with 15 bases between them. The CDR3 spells CASSQGGAASYQETQYF. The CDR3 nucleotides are TGCGCCAGCAGCCAAGGTGGGGCGGCATCGTACCAAGAGACCCAGTACTTC.

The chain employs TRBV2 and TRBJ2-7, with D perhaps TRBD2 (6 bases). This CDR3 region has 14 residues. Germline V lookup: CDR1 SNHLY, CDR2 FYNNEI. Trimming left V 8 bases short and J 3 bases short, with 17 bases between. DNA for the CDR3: TGTGCCAGCGTTAGCGGATCGCGGGGCTACGAGCAGTACTTC. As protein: CASVSGSRGYEQYF.

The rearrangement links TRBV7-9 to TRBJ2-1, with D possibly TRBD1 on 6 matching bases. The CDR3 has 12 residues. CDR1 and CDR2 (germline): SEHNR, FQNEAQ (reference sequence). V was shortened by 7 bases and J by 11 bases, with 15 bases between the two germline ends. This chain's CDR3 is CASNGQTPKQFF. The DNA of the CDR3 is TGTGCCAGCAACGGACAGACGCCTAAGCAGTTCTTC. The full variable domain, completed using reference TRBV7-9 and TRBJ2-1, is DTGVSQNPRHKITKRGQNVTFRCDPISEHNRLYWYRQTLGQGPEFLTYFQNEAQLEKSRLLSDRFSAERPKGSFSTLEIQRTEQGDSAMYLCASNGQTPKQFFGPGTRLTVL.

This chain's CDR3 is CASSYRPDFNTEAFF. CDR3 sequence (DNA): TGTGCCAGCAGTTACCGCCCGGACTTCAACACTGAAGCTTTCTTT. V and J are TRBV6-5 and TRBJ1-1; no firm D call. Deletions cut 2 bases from V and 2 bases from J, with 12 bases between. This CDR3 is 15 amino acids long. Germline-derived CDR1 and CDR2 are MNHEY and SVGAGI.

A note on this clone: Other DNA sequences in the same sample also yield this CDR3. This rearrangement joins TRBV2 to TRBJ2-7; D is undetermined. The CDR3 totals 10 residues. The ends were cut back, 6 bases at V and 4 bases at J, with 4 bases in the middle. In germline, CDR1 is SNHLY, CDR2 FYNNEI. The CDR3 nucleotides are TGTGCCAGCAGCCTTTACGAGCAGTACTTC. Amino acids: CASSLYEQYF. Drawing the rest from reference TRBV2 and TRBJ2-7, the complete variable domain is EPEVTQTPSHQVTQMGQEVILRCVPISNHLYFYWYRQILGQKVEFLVSFYNNEISEKSEIFDDQFSVERPDGSNFTLKIRSTKLEDSAMYFCASSLYEQYFGPGTRLTVT.

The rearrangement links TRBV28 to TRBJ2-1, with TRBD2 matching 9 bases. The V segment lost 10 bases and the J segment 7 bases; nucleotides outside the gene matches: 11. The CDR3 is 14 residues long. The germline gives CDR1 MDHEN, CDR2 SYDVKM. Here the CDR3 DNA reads TGTGCCACCTGCGAGGCGGGAGGGATAAATGAGCAGTTCTTC. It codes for CATCEAGGINEQFF.

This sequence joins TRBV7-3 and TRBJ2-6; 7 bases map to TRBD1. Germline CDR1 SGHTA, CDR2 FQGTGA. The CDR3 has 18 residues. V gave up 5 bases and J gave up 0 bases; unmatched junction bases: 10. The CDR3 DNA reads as TGTGCCAGCAGCCCACGGACAGGAACGGGCTCTGGGGCCAACGTCCTGACTTTC. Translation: CASSPRTGTGSGANVLTF.

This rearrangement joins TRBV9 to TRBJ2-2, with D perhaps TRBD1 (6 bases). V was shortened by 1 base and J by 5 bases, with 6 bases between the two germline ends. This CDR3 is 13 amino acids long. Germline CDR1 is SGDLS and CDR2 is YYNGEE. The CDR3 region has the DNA TGTGCCAGCAGCGTAAGGGGGACCGGGGAGCTGTTTTTT. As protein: CASSVRGTGELFF.

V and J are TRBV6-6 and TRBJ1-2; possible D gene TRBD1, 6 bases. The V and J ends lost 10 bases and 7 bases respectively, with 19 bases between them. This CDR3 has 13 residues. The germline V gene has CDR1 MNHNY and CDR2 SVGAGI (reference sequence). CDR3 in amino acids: CATPLGQGIGYTF. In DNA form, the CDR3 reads TGTGCCACCCCACTAGGGCAGGGGATTGGCTACACCTTC.

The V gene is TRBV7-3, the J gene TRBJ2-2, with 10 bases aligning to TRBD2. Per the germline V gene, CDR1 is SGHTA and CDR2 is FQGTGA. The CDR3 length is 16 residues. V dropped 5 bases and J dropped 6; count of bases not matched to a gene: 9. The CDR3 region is CASSPPSGRVSGELFF. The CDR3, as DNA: TGTGCCAGCAGCCCGCCGAGCGGGAGGGTCTCCGGGGAGCTGTTTTTT.

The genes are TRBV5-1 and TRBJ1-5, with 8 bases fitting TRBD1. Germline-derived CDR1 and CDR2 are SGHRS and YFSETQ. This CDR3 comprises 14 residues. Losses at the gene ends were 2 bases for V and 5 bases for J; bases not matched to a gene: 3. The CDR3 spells CASSFGQGDQPQHF. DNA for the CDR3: TGCGCCAGCAGCTTCGGACAGGGAGATCAGCCCCAGCATTTT.